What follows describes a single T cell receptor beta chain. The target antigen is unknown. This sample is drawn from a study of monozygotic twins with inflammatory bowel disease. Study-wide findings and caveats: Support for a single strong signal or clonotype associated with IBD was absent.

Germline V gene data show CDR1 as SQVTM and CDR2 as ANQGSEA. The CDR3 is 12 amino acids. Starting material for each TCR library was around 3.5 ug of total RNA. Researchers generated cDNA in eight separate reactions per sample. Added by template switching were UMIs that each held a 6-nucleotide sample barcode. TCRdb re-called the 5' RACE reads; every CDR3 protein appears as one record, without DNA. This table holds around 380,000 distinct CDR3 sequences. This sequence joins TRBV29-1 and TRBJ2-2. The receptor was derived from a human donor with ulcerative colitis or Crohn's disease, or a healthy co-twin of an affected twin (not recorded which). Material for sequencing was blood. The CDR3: CSVADNTGELFF.